Listed below are T cell receptor beta chains from one sample, sequenced in a study of shared clonotypes between healthy human individuals. Data came from immunoSEQ multiplex PCR; TCRdb stores just in-frame clones and leaves some out. The data hold 2 million to 2.5 million clones, with about nine tenths observed a single time. The source material was naive CD4+ T cells from PBMCs. Source of these receptors: a man between 18 and 29 years old in good health. Some clones in this sample may be carry-over from other donors' samples. Each CDR3 is given with its conserved first and last residue. A D gene is named only where the DNA matches it firmly.

J | V | D | CDR3
TRBJ1-3 | TRBV5-1 | TRBD1 | CASSLTGGGNTIYF
TRBJ1-2 | TRBV19 | - | CASSVGGHYGYTF
TRBJ2-1 | TRBV9 | TRBD2 | CASSVSGTTYNEQFF
TRBJ2-2 | TRBV5-1 | - | CASSLALNTGELFF
TRBJ2-7 | TRBV4-1 | TRBD2 | CASSPSRRESVHEQYF
TRBJ2-5 | TRBV29-1 | - | CSVEGQPGQTQYF
TRBJ2-5 | TRBV5-4 | TRBD2 | CASSLPGGRETQYF
TRBJ1-4 | TRBV5-1 | - | CASSLGLGNEKLFF
TRBJ2-3 | TRBV5-4 | TRBD2 | CASTFGRASGGTDTQYF
TRBJ2-1 | TRBV27 | TRBD2 | CASSPTPGLASIEQFF
TRBJ1-2 | TRBV25-1 | - | CASSETEYGYTF
TRBJ2-3 | TRBV5-5 | - | CASSLGQGLDTQYF
TRBJ2-7 | TRBV11-3 | - | CASSLALGYEQYF
TRBJ2-6 | TRBV15 | - | CATSRLLSGANVLTF
TRBJ2-7 | TRBV28 | - | CASSPRTEQYF
TRBJ1-5 | TRBV4-1 | TRBD1 | CASSPGGFRGSNQPQHF
TRBJ1-6 | TRBV30 | - | CAWSSGVGDSPLHF
TRBJ1-2 | TRBV9 | - | CASSVAGRGYTF
TRBJ2-7 | TRBV9 | TRBD1 | CASSPGTAKTYEQYF
TRBJ1-5 | TRBV28 | - | CASSFVFLRGLEPQHF
TRBJ2-5 | TRBV20-1 | TRBD2 | CSRLAQETQYF
TRBJ1-2 | TRBV5-6 | - | CASSILTRQLSYTF
TRBJ1-3 | TRBV11-2 | - | CASSLGGGPGNTIYF
TRBJ2-2 | TRBV21-1 | - | CASSRRGGVGGELFF
TRBJ1-2 | TRBV4-1 | - | CASSQETAFPYGYTF
TRBJ2-2 | TRBV18 | - | CASSPFGGANTGELFF
TRBJ1-1 | TRBV6-5 | TRBD1 | CASLDRGLLNTEAFF
TRBJ1-5 | TRBV4-1 | - | CASSLSPEEQPQHF
TRBJ2-1 | TRBV7-6 | TRBD1 | CASSYYGDRLYNEQFF
TRBJ2-5 | TRBV15 | - | CATSRDGRLGTQYF
TRBJ2-6 | TRBV10-1 | - | CASRRSSGANVLTF
TRBJ1-2 | TRBV4-1 | - | CASSRSDNYGYTF
TRBJ1-1 | TRBV7-2 | TRBD1 | CASSFQGQGTEAFF
TRBJ2-7 | TRBV9 | - | CASSVGGPSRAGKYEQYF
TRBJ1-2 | TRBV28 | - | CASSPLYYGYTF
TRBJ2-3 | TRBV29-1 | - | CSVEAGLTADTQYF
TRBJ2-1 | TRBV7-9 | - | CASSLQAHRDEQFF
TRBJ2-1 | TRBV28 | TRBD2 | CASSPGGASGSNEQFF
TRBJ2-1 | TRBV6-6 | TRBD2 | CASGSGRAGENEQFF
TRBJ2-5 | TRBV6-5 | - | CASSYPPGRKAETQYF
TRBJ1-2 | TRBV6-5 | TRBD1 | CASRQGAGGYTF
TRBJ2-5 | TRBV29-1 | - | CSVLRVQWDETQYF
TRBJ2-5 | TRBV28 | TRBD1 | CASLGITGGLETQYF
TRBJ2-3 | TRBV2 | TRBD2 | CASSGRGSRTDTQYF
TRBJ2-2 | TRBV2 | TRBD1 | CASSDGQGRGRDTGELFF
TRBJ2-3 | TRBV9 | TRBD2 | CASSVLAGVTDTQYF
TRBJ2-3 | TRBV5-4 | - | CASSHGRITDTQYF
TRBJ1-5 | TRBV5-1 | - | CASSLDGGLQPQHF
TRBJ1-4 | TRBV28 | - | CASSLPTNEKLFF
TRBJ2-7 | TRBV7-2 | - | CASSLAGANYEQYF
TRBJ2-1 | TRBV4-1 | TRBD2 | CASSQGGTRTPGEQFF
TRBJ1-2 | TRBV28 | - | CASANPGTYYGYTF
TRBJ2-1 | TRBV5-1 | - | CASSLGWDYNEQFF
TRBJ1-2 | TRBV18 | - | CASSPSDGSYGYTF
TRBJ2-1 | TRBV21-1 | - | CASRYSGTGGGGEQFF
TRBJ1-2 | TRBV2 | - | CASKEGAANNYGYTF
TRBJ1-4 | TRBV7-9 | - | CASSPGTADEKLFF
TRBJ2-7 | TRBV5-1 | - | CASSLTTNSYEQYF
TRBJ2-2 | TRBV28 | - | CASSLGYLVSNTGELFF